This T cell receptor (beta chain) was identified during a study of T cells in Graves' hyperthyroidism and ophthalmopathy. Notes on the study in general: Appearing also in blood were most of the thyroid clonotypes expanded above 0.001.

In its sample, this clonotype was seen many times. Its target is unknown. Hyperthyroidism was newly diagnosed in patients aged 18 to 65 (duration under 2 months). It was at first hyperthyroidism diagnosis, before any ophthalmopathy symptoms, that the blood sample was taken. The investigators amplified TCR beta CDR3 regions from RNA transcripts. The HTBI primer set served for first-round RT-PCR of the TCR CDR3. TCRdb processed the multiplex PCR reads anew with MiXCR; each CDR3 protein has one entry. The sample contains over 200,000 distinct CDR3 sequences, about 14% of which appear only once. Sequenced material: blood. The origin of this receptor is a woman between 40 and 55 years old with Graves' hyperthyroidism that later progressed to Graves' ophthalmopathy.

CDR3 region: CASSTSGAAGNTIYF. The CDR3 DNA is TGTGCCAGCAGCACTTCAGGGGCTGCAGGAAACACCATATATTTT. The genes are TRBV2 and TRBJ1-3, with D perhaps matching TRBD1 (6 bases). V was cut by 6 bases and J by 4 bases, with 16 bases left in between. The CDR3 extends over 15 amino acids. Germline lookup yields CDR1 SNHLY and CDR2 FYNNEI.